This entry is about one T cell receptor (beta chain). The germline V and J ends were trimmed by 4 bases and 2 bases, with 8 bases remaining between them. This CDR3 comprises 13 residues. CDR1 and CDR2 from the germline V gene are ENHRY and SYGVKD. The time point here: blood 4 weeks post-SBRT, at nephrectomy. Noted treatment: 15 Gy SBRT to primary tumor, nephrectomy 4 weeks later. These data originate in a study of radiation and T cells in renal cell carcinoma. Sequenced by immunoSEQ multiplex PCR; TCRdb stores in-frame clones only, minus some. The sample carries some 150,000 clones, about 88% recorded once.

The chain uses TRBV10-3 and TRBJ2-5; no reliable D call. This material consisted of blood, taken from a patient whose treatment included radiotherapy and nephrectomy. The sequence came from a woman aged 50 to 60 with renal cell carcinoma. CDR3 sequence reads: CAISGRRQETQYF. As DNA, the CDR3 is TGTGCCATCAGTGGTCGCAGACAAGAGACCCAGTACTTC.